Below, one TCR beta chain is given with its context. With 60 Vbeta and 13 Jbeta primers, the PCR was carried out. Sequencing was performed with immunoSEQ multiplex PCR; in TCRdb, only in-frame clones are kept and a portion is missing. The profile covers some 200,000 clones, with roughly 87% appearing a single time and more than 1.5% taken by the ten largest. These data originate in a study of cytomegalovirus exposure and HLA in healthy donors. Trimming removed 5 bases at V and 2 bases at J, with 14 bases between. The CDR3 is 15 amino acids. CDR1 is SGHRS, CDR2 YFSETQ, per germline. This clonotype was obtained from a middle-aged man in good health and CMV-seronegative. The sequencing input was PBMCs. The genes are TRBV5-1 and TRBJ2-4; D is possibly TRBD2 (5 bases). The DNA for the CDR3 is TGCGCCAGCAGGCTGGGAGCCCACCCCAAAAACATTCAGTACTTC. Its translation: CASRLGAHPKNIQYF.